Listed below are T cell receptor beta chains from one sample, sequenced in a study of shared clonotypes between healthy human individuals. The method was immunoSEQ multiplex PCR; TCRdb's version includes in-frame clones alone and lacks a portion of them. The sample includes about 2 million clones, just under 95% of them seen just once. The sequenced sample consisted of naive CD8+ T cells sorted from blood. The receptors shown here come from a man in his late teens or twenties in good health. The CDR3 runs from the conserved cysteine through the conserved F or W. The D gene is left open where the match is weak. Clone size, where shown, is once, few, many, or a class for clones that have expanded.

clone_size: NA
d_call: NA
j_call: TRBJ2-5
cdr3_length: 14
v_call: TRBV18
cdr3_nt: TGTGCCAGCTCACCACCACCGGGGAAAGAGACCCAGTACTTC
cdr3_aa: CASSPPPGKETQYF

clone_size: NA
d_call: NA
j_call: TRBJ2-4
cdr3_length: 15
v_call: TRBV2
cdr3_nt: TGTGCCAGCGAGGGGGGGAAACTAGCCAAAAACATTCAGTACTTC
cdr3_aa: CASEGGKLAKNIQYF

clone_size: NA
d_call: NA
j_call: TRBJ2-7
cdr3_length: 11
v_call: TRBV6-5
cdr3_nt: TGTGCCAGCAGTTACGGGGAAGAGCAGTACTTC
cdr3_aa: CASSYGEEQYF

clone_size: NA
d_call: TRBD2
j_call: TRBJ2-5
cdr3_length: 13
v_call: TRBV10-3
cdr3_nt: TGTGCCATCCGGGAGGGGTACCAAGAGACCCAGTACTTC
cdr3_aa: CAIREGYQETQYF

clone_size: NA
d_call: NA
j_call: TRBJ2-5
cdr3_length: 14
v_call: TRBV13
cdr3_nt: TGTGCCAGCAGCACCCTTACAGGATACGAGACCCAGTACTTC
cdr3_aa: CASSTLTGYETQYF

clone_size: NA
d_call: TRBD2
j_call: TRBJ2-7
cdr3_length: 13
v_call: TRBV27
cdr3_nt: TGTGCCAGCTCCTCGGCGGGGGGGTACGAGCAGTACTTC
cdr3_aa: CASSSAGGYEQYF

clone_size: once
d_call: TRBD2
j_call: TRBJ2-1
cdr3_length: 15
v_call: TRBV7-3
cdr3_nt: TGTGCCAGCAGCTTAGACGGGGGGACCTACAATGAGCAGTTCTTC
cdr3_aa: CASSLDGGTYNEQFF

clone_size: once
d_call: NA
j_call: TRBJ2-3
cdr3_length: 15
v_call: TRBV9
cdr3_nt: TGTGCCAGCAGCGTCGGGACAACAAGCACAGATACGCAGTATTTT
cdr3_aa: CASSVGTTSTDTQYF

clone_size: once
d_call: NA
j_call: TRBJ2-3
cdr3_length: 15
v_call: TRBV5-1
cdr3_nt: TGCGCCAGCAGCTTGTTCCCCCTCGCTTCAGATACGCAGTATTTT
cdr3_aa: CASSLFPLASDTQYF

clone_size: NA
d_call: NA
j_call: TRBJ2-3
cdr3_length: 15
v_call: TRBV6-1
cdr3_nt: TGTGCCAGCAGAGGTTGGAACAGGGACATTGATACGCAGTATTTT
cdr3_aa: CASRGWNRDIDTQYF

clone_size: NA
d_call: TRBD2
j_call: TRBJ2-3
cdr3_length: 16
v_call: TRBV18
cdr3_nt: TGTGCCAGCTCACAGGGACTAGCCCGCACCACAGATACGCAGTATTTT
cdr3_aa: CASSQGLARTTDTQYF

clone_size: NA
d_call: TRBD1
j_call: TRBJ1-2
cdr3_length: 16
v_call: TRBV30
cdr3_nt: TGTGCCTGGATCCCTCTGGGACAGGTCGGAATCTATGGCTACACCTTC
cdr3_aa: CAWIPLGQVGIYGYTF

clone_size: NA
d_call: NA
j_call: TRBJ1-3
cdr3_length: 16
v_call: TRBV11-2
cdr3_nt: TGTGCCAGCAGCTTAATCGGGGAAGGGACTGGAAACACCATATATTTT
cdr3_aa: CASSLIGEGTGNTIYF

clone_size: NA
d_call: NA
j_call: TRBJ2-3
cdr3_length: 17
v_call: TRBV5-6
cdr3_nt: TGTGCCAGCAGCTCGGGGCCTCGGGGGGCAGTGGCAGATACGCAGTATTTT
cdr3_aa: CASSSGPRGAVADTQYF

clone_size: NA
d_call: NA
j_call: TRBJ1-4
cdr3_length: 16
v_call: TRBV4-1
cdr3_nt: TGCGCCAGCAGCCGCCCCCGAGCGGAGAGAGGAGAAAAACTGTTTTTT
cdr3_aa: CASSRPRAERGEKLFF

clone_size: NA
d_call: NA
j_call: TRBJ1-6
cdr3_length: 14
v_call: TRBV27
cdr3_nt: TGTGCCAGCAGTACTATGGGGGAGAATTCACCCCTCCACTTT
cdr3_aa: CASSTMGENSPLHF

clone_size: NA
d_call: NA
j_call: TRBJ2-5
cdr3_length: 13
v_call: TRBV6-5
cdr3_nt: TGTGCCAGCAGTTGGGGACGGGCGGAGACCCAGTACTTC
cdr3_aa: CASSWGRAETQYF

clone_size: NA
d_call: TRBD2
j_call: TRBJ2-5
cdr3_length: 15
v_call: TRBV4-3
cdr3_nt: TGCGCCAGCAGCCAAGTGCTAGCGGGGTCGGAGACCCAGTACTTC
cdr3_aa: CASSQVLAGSETQYF

clone_size: NA
d_call: NA
j_call: TRBJ2-1
cdr3_length: 15
v_call: TRBV9
cdr3_nt: TGTGCCAGCAGCCTTCAGGGGATCAATTACAATGAGCAGTTCTTC
cdr3_aa: CASSLQGINYNEQFF

clone_size: NA
d_call: NA
j_call: TRBJ2-5
cdr3_length: 13
v_call: TRBV6-6
cdr3_nt: TGTGCCAGCAGTTACTACAGACAAGAGACCCAGTACTTC
cdr3_aa: CASSYYRQETQYF

clone_size: NA
d_call: TRBD1
j_call: TRBJ2-2
cdr3_length: 13
v_call: TRBV29-1
cdr3_nt: TGCAGCGTGGGGGACAGACTCACCGGGGAGCTGTTTTTT
cdr3_aa: CSVGDRLTGELFF

clone_size: NA
d_call: TRBD1
j_call: TRBJ1-3
cdr3_length: 17
v_call: TRBV28
cdr3_nt: TGTGCCAGCAGTTCTAATCAGGGGGTAGGCTCTGGAAACACCATATATTTT
cdr3_aa: CASSSNQGVGSGNTIYF

clone_size: once
d_call: NA
j_call: TRBJ2-2
cdr3_length: 15
v_call: TRBV30
cdr3_nt: TGTGCCTGGGACTTGTGGGGGTCGAACACCGGGGAGCTGTTTTTT
cdr3_aa: CAWDLWGSNTGELFF

clone_size: NA
d_call: TRBD2
j_call: TRBJ2-7
cdr3_length: 15
v_call: TRBV2
cdr3_nt: TGTGCCAGCAGCCTGGGACTAGCGGAGGCCTACGAGCAGTACTTC
cdr3_aa: CASSLGLAEAYEQYF

clone_size: NA
d_call: TRBD1
j_call: TRBJ2-7
cdr3_length: 13
v_call: TRBV7-8
cdr3_nt: TGTGCCAGCAGCAGGGACAGGGGTTACGAGCAGTACTTC
cdr3_aa: CASSRDRGYEQYF

clone_size: NA
d_call: NA
j_call: TRBJ2-7
cdr3_length: 14
v_call: TRBV7-9
cdr3_nt: TGTGCCAGCAGCCACGGGGAGGGGGCCTACGAGCAGTACTTC
cdr3_aa: CASSHGEGAYEQYF

clone_size: NA
d_call: NA
j_call: TRBJ1-2
cdr3_length: 17
v_call: TRBV23-1
cdr3_nt: TGCGCCAGCAGTCATCGGGGAACAGAGGCGATAAACTATGGCTACACCTTC
cdr3_aa: CASSHRGTEAINYGYTF

clone_size: NA
d_call: TRBD1
j_call: TRBJ2-1
cdr3_length: 12
v_call: TRBV29-1
cdr3_nt: TGCAGCGTCCGACAGGGGGCATATGAGCAGTTCTTC
cdr3_aa: CSVRQGAYEQFF

clone_size: once
d_call: NA
j_call: TRBJ2-1
cdr3_length: 15
v_call: TRBV27
cdr3_nt: TGTGCCAGCAGTTACGGGCCAGGGATCCGCAATGAGCAGTTCTTC
cdr3_aa: CASSYGPGIRNEQFF

clone_size: NA
d_call: TRBD1
j_call: TRBJ2-7
cdr3_length: 16
v_call: TRBV6-5
cdr3_nt: TGTGCCAGCAGTTACTCATCCGGGACAGCAAGCTACGAGCAGTACTTC
cdr3_aa: CASSYSSGTASYEQYF

clone_size: NA
d_call: NA
j_call: TRBJ2-7
cdr3_length: 13
v_call: TRBV7-9
cdr3_nt: TGTGCCAGCAGCTTAGCGACAGACTACGAGCAGTACTTC
cdr3_aa: CASSLATDYEQYF

clone_size: NA
d_call: NA
j_call: TRBJ2-3
cdr3_length: 17
v_call: TRBV28
cdr3_nt: TGTGCCAGCAGTTCATCTTCCGAGGGAACGAGCACAGATACGCAGTATTTT
cdr3_aa: CASSSSSEGTSTDTQYF

clone_size: NA
d_call: TRBD2
j_call: TRBJ2-1
cdr3_length: 17
v_call: TRBV27
cdr3_nt: TGTGCCAGCAAGGAGGGAGGGGATATAAGCTCCTACAATGAGCAGTTCTTC
cdr3_aa: CASKEGGDISSYNEQFF

clone_size: once
d_call: NA
j_call: TRBJ2-7
cdr3_length: 16
v_call: TRBV30
cdr3_nt: TGTGCCTGGAGTGTCCTTCAGACAGCGTCGGCCTACGAGCAGTACTTC
cdr3_aa: CAWSVLQTASAYEQYF

clone_size: NA
d_call: NA
j_call: TRBJ2-2
cdr3_length: 15
v_call: TRBV19
cdr3_nt: TGTGCCAGTAGTATCCCCCAGTCTTCCACCGGGGAGCTGTTTTTT
cdr3_aa: CASSIPQSSTGELFF

clone_size: NA
d_call: TRBD2
j_call: TRBJ2-3
cdr3_length: 15
v_call: TRBV27
cdr3_nt: TGTGCCAGCAGTTCCGTGCGGGGGGGCACAGATACGCAGTATTTT
cdr3_aa: CASSSVRGGTDTQYF

clone_size: NA
d_call: TRBD1
j_call: TRBJ2-3
cdr3_length: 18
v_call: TRBV15
cdr3_nt: TGTGCCACCAGCAGTAGTTCTAAACAGGGGCTTCCCACAGATACGCAGTATTTT
cdr3_aa: CATSSSSKQGLPTDTQYF

clone_size: NA
d_call: NA
j_call: TRBJ1-2
cdr3_length: 14
v_call: TRBV6-5
cdr3_nt: TGTGCCAGCAGTTACTCGAAATACGGAGATGGCTACACCTTC
cdr3_aa: CASSYSKYGDGYTF

clone_size: NA
d_call: NA
j_call: TRBJ2-7
cdr3_length: 15
v_call: TRBV13
cdr3_nt: TGTGCCAGCAGCTCCAATTCCCGGGGGTGGAACGAGCAGTACTTC
cdr3_aa: CASSSNSRGWNEQYF

clone_size: NA
d_call: NA
j_call: TRBJ2-3
cdr3_length: 17
v_call: TRBV11-2
cdr3_nt: TGTGCCAGCAGCTTAGGTTTTGCAGCTACTAGCACAGATACGCAGTATTTT
cdr3_aa: CASSLGFAATSTDTQYF

clone_size: NA
d_call: NA
j_call: TRBJ2-3
cdr3_length: 13
v_call: TRBV27
cdr3_nt: TGTGCCAGCAGTTTGCTGTGGACAGATACGCAGTATTTT
cdr3_aa: CASSLLWTDTQYF

clone_size: NA
d_call: TRBD1
j_call: TRBJ2-7
cdr3_length: 14
v_call: TRBV5-1
cdr3_nt: TGCGCCAGCAGCTGGGACAGGGTCTTCTACGAGCAGTACTTC
cdr3_aa: CASSWDRVFYEQYF

clone_size: NA
d_call: NA
j_call: TRBJ1-6
cdr3_length: 14
v_call: TRBV2
cdr3_nt: TGTGCCAGCAGTGTAGGCGCGTATAATTCACCCCTCCACTTT
cdr3_aa: CASSVGAYNSPLHF

clone_size: NA
d_call: NA
j_call: TRBJ2-2
cdr3_length: 16
v_call: TRBV30
cdr3_nt: TGTGCCTGGAGTGTACGGTCGGGGTGGAACACCGGGGAGCTGTTTTTT
cdr3_aa: CAWSVRSGWNTGELFF

clone_size: NA
d_call: NA
j_call: TRBJ1-2
cdr3_length: 12
v_call: TRBV5-1
cdr3_nt: TGCGCCAGCATCGGCGAAAACTATGGCTACACCTTC
cdr3_aa: CASIGENYGYTF

clone_size: NA
d_call: NA
j_call: TRBJ2-7
cdr3_length: 13
v_call: TRBV19
cdr3_nt: TGTGCCAGTAGTATAGATCTAGACTACGAGCAGTACTTC
cdr3_aa: CASSIDLDYEQYF

clone_size: NA
d_call: TRBD2
j_call: TRBJ2-7
cdr3_length: 17
v_call: TRBV27
cdr3_nt: TGTGCCAGCAGTCCCCTCGGGAGTGGCGGGAGTTGGCACGAGCAGTACTTC
cdr3_aa: CASSPLGSGGSWHEQYF

clone_size: NA
d_call: NA
j_call: TRBJ1-1
cdr3_length: 13
v_call: TRBV6-5
cdr3_nt: TGTGCCAGCGGAGATTCGACGGACACTGAAGCTTTCTTT
cdr3_aa: CASGDSTDTEAFF

clone_size: NA
d_call: NA
j_call: TRBJ1-1
cdr3_length: 13
v_call: TRBV19
cdr3_nt: TGTGCCAGTAGGTCGACAGCCTACACTGAAGCTTTCTTT
cdr3_aa: CASRSTAYTEAFF

clone_size: NA
d_call: TRBD2
j_call: TRBJ2-5
cdr3_length: 13
v_call: TRBV5-8
cdr3_nt: TGTGCCAGCAGCTGGGAGGGAGCGGAGACCCAGTACTTC
cdr3_aa: CASSWEGAETQYF

clone_size: NA
d_call: TRBD1
j_call: TRBJ1-2
cdr3_length: 16
v_call: TRBV14
cdr3_nt: TGTGCCAGCAGCCACCGAGGAGGGACAGGGGACTATGGCTACACCTTC
cdr3_aa: CASSHRGGTGDYGYTF

clone_size: once
d_call: NA
j_call: TRBJ2-7
cdr3_length: 16
v_call: TRBV5-6
cdr3_nt: TGTGCCAGCAGCTTGGTTATACGGGGTTCCCCCTACGAGCAGTACTTC
cdr3_aa: CASSLVIRGSPYEQYF